What follows is one TCR beta chain and its context. In the original processing: The assay estimated nucleated cells by amplifying reference gene primers. The repertoire was sequenced with immunoSEQ multiplex PCR; TCRdb's copy has only in-frame clones and lacks some. Clonal size and the V and J genes are those of that table, whereas D and trimming came from the DNA. The sample holds some 250,000 clones, about 80% seen once. This entry is derived from a study of blood T cell repertoires in COVID-19. Across the whole study: T cells, B-cell-depleted T cells, or PBMCs supplied cDNA or gDNA.

Trimming removed 2 bases from V and 9 bases from J, with 11 bases in between. Looked up from germline, CDR1 is MGHDK and CDR2 is SYGVNS. The CDR3 totals 14 residues. The chain joins TRBV25-1 to TRBJ1-6, with D unresolved. The specimen sequenced was peripheral blood. This receptor was taken from an elderly woman with acute or convalescent COVID-19. CDR3 residues: CASSELGVLSPLHF. CDR3 in DNA: TGTGCCAGCAGTGAACTCGGGGTACTTTCACCCCTCCACTTT.